Below, 21 T cell receptor beta chains from the same sample are listed, as sequenced in a study of cytomegalovirus exposure and HLA in healthy donors (dated by TCRdb to about 2017). Libraries were made using the immunoSEQ multiplex PCR assay. The multiplex PCR relied on a mix of 60 forward primers for TCR Vbeta segments and 13 reverse primers for TCR Jbeta segments. Imported from immuneACCESS, the table was reduced by TCRdb to in-frame sequences with V and J called. These copies leave out some clones; in studies compared against another copy, an unresolved V gene accounts for under half, and the cause of the remainder is not known. This sample has 150,000 to 200,000 clones in its table, and roughly 80% of those were observed once. The top ten constitute roughly 9% of the sample. Sequencing was done on a sample of PBMCs. These receptors all stem from a man between 18 and 35 years old in good health and CMV-seropositive.

The chain carries TRBV6-5 and TRBJ2-7; 9 bases are shared with TRBD1. This CDR3 is 15 amino acids long. Looked up from germline, CDR1 is MNHEY and CDR2 is SVGAGI. J was trimmed by 2 bases and V by 5 bases; bases with no gene match: 7. The CDR3 nucleotides read TGTGCCAGCAGTACTCAGACAGGGGGGCCCTACGAGCAGTACTTC. Translated, it gives CASSTQTGGPYEQYF.

V is TRBV7-8 and J is TRBJ2-5; no reliable D call. TRBJ2-7 explains the end of the DNA better; the J call may be wrong. CDR1 and CDR2 from the germline V gene are SGHVS and FQNEAQ. The CDR3 consists of 14 residues. CDR3 region: CASKLSRVVHEQYF. CDR3 in DNA: TGTGCCAGCAAGCTTAGTCGGGTTGTCCACGAGCAGTACTTC.

V usage is TRBV4-1 and J usage is TRBJ2-5; 10 nucleotides match TRBD2. The V and J ends lost 1 base and 5 bases, in that order; junction bases with no gene match: 7. The CDR3 is made up of 16 amino acids. Germline lookup yields CDR1 MGHRA and CDR2 YSYEKL. CDR3 DNA: TGCGCCAGCAGCCAAGTCCCTAGCGGGAGTGGGGAGACCCAGTACTTC. This encodes CASSQVPSGSGETQYF.

V is TRBV27 and J is TRBJ1-3; D is ambiguous. CDR3 length: 16 residues. Germline V gives CDR1 MNHEY, CDR2 SMNVEV (reference sequence). V shed 0 bases and J shed 0 bases, with 9 bases lying between them. Here the CDR3 DNA reads TGTGCCAGCAGTTTATCGCTAGGAGGCTCTGGAAACACCATATATTTT. Its protein product is CASSLSLGGSGNTIYF.

The chain uses TRBV18 and TRBJ2-6, with a weak D call TRBD2 (6 bases). The CDR3 spans 16 residues. V was pared by 2 bases and J by 5 bases, with 13 bases between. Germline CDR1 KGHSH, CDR2 LQKENI. The CDR3 loop reads CASSPSAGQRANVLTF. CDR3 nucleotide sequence: TGTGCCAGCTCACCATCAGCGGGCCAGAGGGCCAACGTCCTGACTTTC.

The count of this clone is one. The rearrangement links TRBV28 to TRBJ1-1; D is unclear. Germline CDR1 MDHEN, CDR2 SYDVKM. Trimming cost V 7 bases and J 4 bases, with 13 bases left between them. The CDR3 consists of 13 residues. The CDR3 region is CASISGWVTEAFF. The CDR3 DNA sequence: TGTGCCAGCATTTCGGGGTGGGTCACTGAAGCTTTCTTT.

The chain couples TRBV9 to TRBJ2-4; 9 bases are shared with TRBD1. The CDR3 sequence is 17 residues long. Germline trimming cut 4 bases from V and 1 base from J; bases unmatched to any gene: 9. CDR1 and CDR2 (germline): SGDLS, YYNGEE. The CDR3: CASSPQGQGRAKNIQYF. DNA for the CDR3: TGTGCCAGCAGCCCCCAAGGACAGGGGAGGGCCAAAAACATTCAGTACTTC. Full variable domain (missing parts from reference TRBV9 and TRBJ2-4): DSGVTQTPKHLITATGQRVTLRCSPRSGDLSVYWYQQSLDQGLQFLIQYYNGEERAKGNILERFSAQQFPDLHSELNLSSLELGDSALYFCASSPQGQGRAKNIQYFGAGTRLSVL.

DNA for the CDR3: TGTGCCAGCAGCCCCGGGGAGGGGTCTGAAGCTTTCTTT. Protein sequence: CASSPGEGSEAFF. The chain recombines TRBV7-7 with TRBJ1-1; D is perhaps TRBD1 (5 bases). CDR3 length: 13 amino acids. With 5 bases removed from V and 6 bases from J, the gap between germline ends came to 13 bases. Germline V gene data show CDR1 as SSHAT and CDR2 as FNYEAQ (reference sequence).

The chain couples TRBV29-1 to TRBJ1-6; 10 positions match TRBD1. Germline V CDR1 and CDR2: SQVTM, ANQGSEA. The CDR3 loop spans 15 amino acids. Trimming at V came to 7 bases and at J to 7 bases, leaving 10 bases not matched to a gene. The CDR3: CSARQGASGNSPLHF. The CDR3 DNA reads TGCAGCGCCAGACAGGGGGCCTCAGGGAATTCACCCCTCCACTTT.

V gene TRBV9 combines with J gene TRBJ1-6, with D possibly matching TRBD1 (5 bases). V lost 4 bases and J 7 bases, leaving 12 bases between the germline ends. In germline, CDR1 is SGDLS, CDR2 YYNGEE. The CDR3 sequence is 14 residues long. The CDR3 region has the DNA TGTGCCAGCAGCCCTAGGGGTCTGAATTCACCCCTCCACTTT. Amino acid sequence: CASSPRGLNSPLHF.

In DNA form, the CDR3 reads TGTGCCAGCAGACTCGGGAGGTCCCGTTACAATGAGCAGTTCTTC. It yields the protein CASRLGRSRYNEQFF. The J gene is TRBJ2-1, the V gene TRBV14; 7 bases agree with TRBD2. J gave up 4 bases and V 6 bases, and 9 bases lay outside the gene matches. CDR3 length: 15 residues. From germline, CDR1 is SGHDN and CDR2 FVKESK.

V is TRBV7-9 and J is TRBJ2-1, with D perhaps TRBD2 (6 bases). Germline V gene lookup returns CDR1 SEHNR and CDR2 FQNEAQ (reference sequence). The ends were cut back, 5 bases at V and 7 bases at J, with 18 bases in the middle. The CDR3 is made up of 15 amino acids. The CDR3 reads CASSPQRRAGNEQFF. The CDR3 DNA is TGTGCCAGCAGCCCCCAAAGGAGGGCCGGAAATGAGCAGTTCTTC.

The chain uses TRBV29-1 and TRBJ1-4; D uncertain. The germline gives CDR1 SQVTM, CDR2 ANQGSEA. V gave up 7 bases and J gave up 7 bases, with 10 bases separating them. CDR3 size: 11 residues. CDR3 sequence (DNA): TGCAGCGCGGCCGGAGGTGAAAAACTGTTTTTT. Translation gives CSAAGGEKLFF.

This chain links TRBV2 with TRBJ1-2; D is unclear. The germline V and J ends were trimmed by 10 bases and 4 bases, with 13 bases remaining between them. The V gene's germline CDR1 is SNHLY and CDR2 FYNNEI. CDR3 length: 12 amino acids. Here the CDR3 reads CATNQETYGYTF. Written as DNA, the CDR3 is TGTGCCACCAACCAGGAAACCTATGGCTACACCTTC.

This chain links TRBV5-1 with TRBJ2-3; TRBD2 aligns across 13 bases. The CDR3 is 17 residues long. CDR1 and CDR2 from the germline V gene are SGHRS and YFSETQ. With V trimmed by 5 bases and J by 0 bases, 6 bases remained unmatched. For the CDR3, the DNA is TGCGCCAGCAGTACTAGCGGGAGGGCGCTTAGCACAGATACGCAGTATTTT. Translated, it gives CASSTSGRALSTDTQYF. Using reference TRBV5-1 and TRBJ2-3 for the parts outside the CDR3, the full variable domain is KAGVTQTPRYLIKTRGQQVTLSCSPISGHRSVSWYQQTPGQGLQFLFEYFSETQRNKGNFPGRFSGRQFSNSRSEMNVSTLELGDSALYLCASSTSGRALSTDTQYFGPGTRLTVL.

The J gene is TRBJ2-7, the V gene TRBV7-9, with a possible D match to TRBD2 (5 bases). The CDR3 is 17 residues long. Germline V CDR1 and CDR2: SEHNR, FQNEAQ (reference sequence). V gave up 1 base and J gave up 2 bases, with 18 bases separating them. CDR3 sequence reads: CASSLGRFREFTYEQYF. The DNA for the CDR3 is TGTGCCAGCAGCTTAGGTCGGTTTCGGGAATTTACCTACGAGCAGTACTTC.

This chain uses TRBV5-4 with TRBJ2-1, with TRBD1 identical over 7 bases. Germline V CDR1 and CDR2: SGHNT, YYREEE (reference sequence). The V segment lost 4 bases and the J segment 0 bases; nucleotides outside the gene matches: 4. The length of the CDR3 is 15 residues. CDR3 nucleotide sequence: TGTGCCAGCAGCCCGACAGGGAGCTCCTACAATGAGCAGTTCTTC. It is translated as CASSPTGSSYNEQFF.

V and J are TRBV12-5 and TRBJ2-1; TRBD1 agrees at 10 bases. This CDR3 comprises 14 residues. Trimming took 4 bases from V and 10 from J; bases not matched to a gene: 7. CDR1 LGHNT and CDR2 FRNRAP come from the germline V gene. DNA for the CDR3: TGTGCTAGTGGTTGGGGACAGGGGCCGGGGGAGCAGTTCTTC. Residues: CASGWGQGPGEQFF.

This clone has only a few counts. The chain couples TRBV7-2 to TRBJ1-4, with D possibly being TRBD1 (5 bases). The CDR3 totals 14 residues. V was clipped by 8 bases and J by 6 bases, with 16 bases between them. Germline V CDR1 and CDR2: SGHTA, FQGNSA. Here the CDR3 reads CASRFGAGYEKLFF. The CDR3, as DNA: TGTGCCAGCCGTTTTGGGGCGGGATATGAAAAACTGTTTTTT.

This rearrangement joins TRBV5-1 to TRBJ2-2, with D maybe TRBD1 (5 bases). Germline values: CDR1 SGHRS, CDR2 YFSETQ. CDR3 length: 17 residues. Trimming removed 0 bases from V and 0 bases from J, with 12 bases in between. CDR3: CASSLDVGQPNTGELFF. CDR3 bases: TGCGCCAGCAGCTTGGATGTGGGGCAGCCGAACACCGGGGAGCTGTTTTTT.

This sequence joins TRBV30 and TRBJ2-1; D uncertain. V was pared by 0 bases and J by 8 bases, with 14 bases between. The CDR3 runs 14 residues. Germline assignment: CDR1 GTSNPN and CDR2 SVGIG (reference sequence). The CDR3 here is CAWSVELTRDEQFF. The DNA for the CDR3 is TGTGCCTGGAGTGTCGAACTCACTCGCGATGAGCAGTTCTTC.